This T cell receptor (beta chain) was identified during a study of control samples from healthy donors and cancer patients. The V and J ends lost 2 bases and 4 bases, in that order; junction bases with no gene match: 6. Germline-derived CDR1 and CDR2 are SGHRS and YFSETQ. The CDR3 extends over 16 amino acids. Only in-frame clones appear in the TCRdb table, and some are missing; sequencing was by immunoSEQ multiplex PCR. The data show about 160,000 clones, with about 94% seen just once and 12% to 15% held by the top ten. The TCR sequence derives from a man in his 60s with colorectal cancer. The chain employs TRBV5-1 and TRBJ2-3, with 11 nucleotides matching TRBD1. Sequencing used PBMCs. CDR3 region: CASSFGQGASADTQYF. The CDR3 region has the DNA TGCGCCAGCAGCTTTGGACAGGGGGCGAGCGCAGATACGCAGTATTTT.